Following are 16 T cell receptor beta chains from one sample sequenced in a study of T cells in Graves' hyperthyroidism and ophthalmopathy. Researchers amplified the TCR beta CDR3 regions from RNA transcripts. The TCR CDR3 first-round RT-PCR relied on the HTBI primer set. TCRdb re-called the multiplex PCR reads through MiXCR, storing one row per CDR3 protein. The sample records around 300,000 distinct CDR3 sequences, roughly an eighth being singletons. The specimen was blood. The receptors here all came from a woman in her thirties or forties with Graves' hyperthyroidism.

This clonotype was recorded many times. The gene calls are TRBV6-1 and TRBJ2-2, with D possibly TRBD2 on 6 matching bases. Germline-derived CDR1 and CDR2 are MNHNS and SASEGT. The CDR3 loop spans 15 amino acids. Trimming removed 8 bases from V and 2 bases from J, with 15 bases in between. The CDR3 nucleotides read TGTGCCAGCTCTCGGGACTTCTTAAACACCGGGGAGCTGTTTTTT. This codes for CASSRDFLNTGELFF.

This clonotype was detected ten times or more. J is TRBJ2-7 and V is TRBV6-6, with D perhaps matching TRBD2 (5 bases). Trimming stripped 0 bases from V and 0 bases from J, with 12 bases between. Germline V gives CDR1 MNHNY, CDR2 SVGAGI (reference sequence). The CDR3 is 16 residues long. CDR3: CASSYSIERTSYEQYF. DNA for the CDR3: TGTGCCAGCAGTTACTCGATAGAGCGGACCTCCTACGAGCAGTACTTC.

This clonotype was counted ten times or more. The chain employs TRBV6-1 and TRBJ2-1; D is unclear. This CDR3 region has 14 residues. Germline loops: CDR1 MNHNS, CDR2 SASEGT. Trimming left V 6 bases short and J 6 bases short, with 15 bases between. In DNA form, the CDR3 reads TGTGCCAGCAGCGGGCCCCCCCTGGCCAATGAGCAGTTCTTC. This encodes CASSGPPLANEQFF.

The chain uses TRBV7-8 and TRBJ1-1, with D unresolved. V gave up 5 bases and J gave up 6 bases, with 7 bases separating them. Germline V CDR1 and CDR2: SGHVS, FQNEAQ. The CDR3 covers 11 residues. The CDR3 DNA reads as TGTGCCAGCAGCATTACAGCTGAAGCTTTCTTT. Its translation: CASSITAEAFF.

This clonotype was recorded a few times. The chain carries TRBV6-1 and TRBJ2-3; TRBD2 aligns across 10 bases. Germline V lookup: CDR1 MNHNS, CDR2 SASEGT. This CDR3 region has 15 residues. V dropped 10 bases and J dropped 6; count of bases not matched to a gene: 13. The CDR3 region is CATGEAGGPGDTQYF. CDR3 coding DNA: TGTGCCACCGGAGAAGCGGGAGGGCCTGGGGATACGCAGTATTTT.

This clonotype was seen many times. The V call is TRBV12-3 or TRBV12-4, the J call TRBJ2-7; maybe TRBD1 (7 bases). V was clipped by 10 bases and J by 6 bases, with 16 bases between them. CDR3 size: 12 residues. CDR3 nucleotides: TGTGCCACACAGGGGAGGAAGAGCGAGCAGTACTTC. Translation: CATQGRKSEQYF.

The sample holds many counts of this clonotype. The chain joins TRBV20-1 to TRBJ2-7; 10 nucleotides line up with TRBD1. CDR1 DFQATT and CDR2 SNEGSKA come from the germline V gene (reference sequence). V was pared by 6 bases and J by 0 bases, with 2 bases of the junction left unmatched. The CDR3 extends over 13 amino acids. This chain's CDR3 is CSAGTGVSYEQYF. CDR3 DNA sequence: TGCAGTGCGGGGACAGGGGTCTCCTACGAGCAGTACTTC.

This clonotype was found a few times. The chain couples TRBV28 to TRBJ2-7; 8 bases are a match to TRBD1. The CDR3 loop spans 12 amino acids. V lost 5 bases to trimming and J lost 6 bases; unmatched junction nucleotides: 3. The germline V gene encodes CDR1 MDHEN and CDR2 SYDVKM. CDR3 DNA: TGTGCCAGCAGTACAGGGGGACCCGAGCAGTACTTC. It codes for CASSTGGPEQYF.

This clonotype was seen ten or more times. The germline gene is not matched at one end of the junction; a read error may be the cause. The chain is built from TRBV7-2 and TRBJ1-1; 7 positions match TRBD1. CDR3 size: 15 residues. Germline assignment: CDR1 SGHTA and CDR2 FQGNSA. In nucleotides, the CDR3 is TGTGCCAGCAGCTTACAGGGGGGGATGAATACTGAAGCTTTCTTT. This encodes CASSLQGGMNTEAFF.

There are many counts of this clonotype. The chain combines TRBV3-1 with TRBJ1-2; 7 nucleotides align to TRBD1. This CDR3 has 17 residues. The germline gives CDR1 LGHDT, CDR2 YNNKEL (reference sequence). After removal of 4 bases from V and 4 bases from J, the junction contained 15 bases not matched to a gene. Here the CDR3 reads CASSPRTGSARSYGYTF. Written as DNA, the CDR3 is TGTGCCAGCAGCCCTCGGACAGGTTCGGCTAGAAGCTATGGCTACACCTTC.

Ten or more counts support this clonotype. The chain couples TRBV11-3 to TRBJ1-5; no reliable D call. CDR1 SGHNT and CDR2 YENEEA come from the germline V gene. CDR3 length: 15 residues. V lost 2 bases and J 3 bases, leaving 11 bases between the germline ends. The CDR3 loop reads CASSLFRGNNQPQHF. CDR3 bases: TGTGCCAGCAGCTTATTTCGGGGAAACAATCAGCCCCAGCATTTT.

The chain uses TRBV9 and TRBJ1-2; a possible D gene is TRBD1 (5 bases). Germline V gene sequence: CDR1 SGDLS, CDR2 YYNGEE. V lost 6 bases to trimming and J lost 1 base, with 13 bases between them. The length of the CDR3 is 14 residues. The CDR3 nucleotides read TGTGCCAGCACCAGGGACGGAAGTAACTATGGCTACACCTTC. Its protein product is CASTRDGSNYGYTF. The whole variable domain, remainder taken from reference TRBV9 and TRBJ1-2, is DSGVTQTPKHLITATGQRVTLRCSPRSGDLSVYWYQQSLDQGLQFLIQYYNGEERAKGNILERFSAQQFPDLHSELNLSSLELGDSALYFCASTRDGSNYGYTFGSGTRLTVV.

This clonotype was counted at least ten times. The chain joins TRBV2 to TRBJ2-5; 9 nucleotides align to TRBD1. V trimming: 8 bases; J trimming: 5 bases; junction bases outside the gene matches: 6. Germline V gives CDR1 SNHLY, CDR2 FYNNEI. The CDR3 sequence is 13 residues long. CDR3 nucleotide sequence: TGTGCCAGCGTACGGGACAGGGCCGAGACCCAGTACTTC. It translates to CASVRDRAETQYF.

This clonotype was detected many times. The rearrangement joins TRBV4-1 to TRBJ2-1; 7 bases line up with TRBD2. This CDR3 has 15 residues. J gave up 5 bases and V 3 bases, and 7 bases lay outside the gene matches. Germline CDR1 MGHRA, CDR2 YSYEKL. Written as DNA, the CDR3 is TGCGCCAGCAGCCATAAGCGGGGCCCCAACAATGAGCAGTTCTTC. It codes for CASSHKRGPNNEQFF.

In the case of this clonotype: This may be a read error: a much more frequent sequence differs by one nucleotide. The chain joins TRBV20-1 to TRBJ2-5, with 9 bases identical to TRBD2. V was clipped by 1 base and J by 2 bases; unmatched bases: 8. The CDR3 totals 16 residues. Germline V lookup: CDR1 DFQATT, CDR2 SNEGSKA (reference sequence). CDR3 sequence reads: CSARVSTSGLQETQYF. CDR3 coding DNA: TGCAGTGCTAGAGTTTCGACTAGCGGACTTCAAGAGACCCAGTACTTC.

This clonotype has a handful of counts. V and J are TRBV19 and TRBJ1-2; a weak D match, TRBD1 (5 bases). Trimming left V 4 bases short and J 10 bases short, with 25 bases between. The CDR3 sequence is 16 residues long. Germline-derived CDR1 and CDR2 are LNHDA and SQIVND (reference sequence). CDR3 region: CASSKSHPGPYNFYTF. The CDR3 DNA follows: TGTGCCAGTAGTAAGTCCCACCCGGGACCCTACAACTTCTACACCTTC.